The source of this T cell receptor beta chain is a study of identical twins. With no exceptions, donors were healthy Caucasians. cDNA carried unique molecular identifiers, and a universal primer site was added by template switching. TCRdb reprocessed the 5' RACE reads with MiXCR, giving one entry per CDR3 protein. The data show under 300,000 distinct CDR3 sequences, around 8% seen once. CDR3 length: 18 residues. Germline CDR1 is SGHDN and CDR2 is FVKESK. The junction had 16 bases not matched to a gene; V was cut back by 4 bases and J by 3 bases. These data were also reused for a study on yellow fever vaccine responses in identical twins. From that report: Twins reportedly showed a vaccine T cell response that seemed partly convergent and partly personalized.

This sequence was found in a woman aged 18 to 35 in good health. The specimen sequenced was CD8+ T cells sorted from blood. The gene calls are TRBV14 and TRBJ1-1; TRBD1 matches at 8 bases. Written as DNA, the CDR3 is TGTGCCAGCAGCCTCGGACAGGGCCGGGTTCGTTTGGACACTGAAGCTTTCTTT. It encodes CASSLGQGRVRLDTEAFF. The full variable domain, in which reference TRBV14 and TRBJ1-1 provide the parts outside the CDR3, is EAGVTQFPSHSVIEKGQTVTLRCDPISGHDNLYWYRRVMGKEIKFLLHFVKESKQDESGMPNNRFLAERTGGTYSTLKVQPAELEDSGVYFCASSLGQGRVRLDTEAFFGQGTRLTVV.